This T cell receptor beta chain was sequenced for a study of control samples from healthy donors and cancer patients. CDR1 SGHRS and CDR2 YFSETQ come from the germline V gene. Unmatched junction bases numbered 8, after V lost 3 bases and J lost 5 bases. CDR3 length equals 15 residues. TCRdb's copy holds only in-frame clones and misses some; the assay was immunoSEQ multiplex PCR. The sample carries fewer than 200,000 clones, about 90% recorded once. The receptor was derived from a woman between 50 and 59 years old in good health. Sequenced input: blood. The V gene is TRBV5-1, the J gene TRBJ2-5; 9 bases align to TRBD1. DNA for the CDR3: TGCGCCAGCAGCTGGGACAGGGACCTCCGGGAGACCCAGTACTTC. This translates into CASSWDRDLRETQYF.